The 14 T cell receptor beta chains below come from one sample, sequenced in a study of blood T cells in healthy people across ages. Then a second PCR, running roughly 7 to 11 cycles, was carried out with a sample-barcoded 5' primer and a J-beta primer mix. TCRdb re-derived calls from the 5' RACE reads in MiXCR, one entry per CDR3 protein. Seen here are about 640,000 distinct CDR3 sequences, around 31% observed once, and the top ten hold more than 15%. What was sequenced was blood. The receptor set was obtained from a woman at least 80 years old in good health.

The CDR3 DNA follows: TGTGCCAGCAGTTACTCTCGGCTCGTAGATACGCAGTATTTT. As protein: CASSYSRLVDTQYF. V usage is TRBV6-8 and J usage is TRBJ2-3; no firm D call. CDR3 length: 14 residues. V was shortened by 0 bases and J by 5 bases, with 9 bases between the two germline ends. From germline, CDR1 is MNHGY and CDR2 SAAAGT.

The chain joins TRBV7-2 to TRBJ1-1; D is ambiguous. Germline V gives CDR1 SGHTA, CDR2 FQGNSA. V lost 3 bases and J 3 bases, leaving 8 bases between the germline ends. The CDR3 is 13 amino acids. The CDR3: CASSFSTDTEAFF. CDR3 sequence (DNA): TGTGCCAGCAGCTTTAGTACGGACACTGAAGCTTTCTTT.

The chain employs TRBV7-3 and TRBJ2-1; D not resolved. Germline lookup yields CDR1 SGHTA and CDR2 FQGTGA. The CDR3 runs 16 residues. Trimming removed 8 bases at V and 5 bases at J, with 22 bases between. Here the CDR3 DNA reads TGTGCCAGCTGCCCGGTCCCAAGAAGGGTCAACAATGAGCAGTTCTTC. It codes for CASCPVPRRVNNEQFF.

This clonotype came up a few times. A read error is possible here, since a much larger clone lies one base away. The chain links TRBV25-1 to TRBJ2-3; 10 bases fit TRBD2. This CDR3 spans 17 amino acids. Germline CDR1 MGHDK, CDR2 SYGVNS. The CDR3 here is CAGSELQRGGFTDTQYF. The CDR3 DNA reads as TGTGCCGGCAGTGAATTACAGCGGGGGGGCTTCACAGATACGCAGTATTTT.

The rearrangement uses TRBV11-2 and TRBJ2-1, with D tentatively TRBD1 (5 bases). CDR1 is SGHAT, CDR2 FQNNGV, per germline. Trimming shortened V by 4 bases and J by 9 bases, and 10 bases separated the two germline ends. The CDR3 is 12 residues long. DNA for the CDR3: TGTGCCAGCAGCTCCAGGGTTGGTGAGCAGTTCTTC. This translates into CASSSRVGEQFF.

In its sample, this clonotype was seen a few times. A read error may be the cause here, since a much bigger clone is one base away. CDR3 sequence: CSAREAHIPYNEQYF. DNA for the CDR3: TGCAGTGCTAGAGAGGCACACATACCCTACAATGAGCAGTACTTC. The J gene is TRBJ2-1, the V gene TRBV20-1, with unresolved D. Judging by the DNA end, TRBJ2-7 fits better; the J call may be wrong. The germline V gene encodes CDR1 DFQATT and CDR2 SNEGSKA (reference sequence). CDR3 length: 15 residues.

This rearrangement joins TRBV5-1 to TRBJ2-3, with TRBD2 identical over 15 bases. The germline gives CDR1 SGHRS, CDR2 YFSETQ. This CDR3 is built from 18 residues. J gave up 0 bases and V 0 bases, and 2 bases lay outside the gene matches. Here the CDR3 DNA reads TGCGCCAGCAGCTTGGCCGGGACTAGCGGGGGGAGCACAGATACGCAGTATTTT. As protein: CASSLAGTSGGSTDTQYF.

This clonotype was picked up many times. V usage is TRBV6-5 and J usage is TRBJ1-2; D gene ambiguous. This CDR3 region has 14 residues. Per germline, CDR1 MNHEY and CDR2 SVGAGI. Trimming took off 5 bases at V and 3 bases at J, with 13 bases between the two ends. DNA of the CDR3: TGTGCCAGCAGTGGCGGAGGGAGGGACTATGGCTACACCTTC. Encoded protein: CASSGGGRDYGYTF.

This clonotype showed up just a few times. This CDR3 reads CASSPRRGAWYEQYF. Written as DNA, the CDR3 is TGTGCCAGCAGCCCGAGGCGGGGAGCATGGTACGAGCAGTACTTC. The rearrangement joins TRBV6-1 to TRBJ2-7; TRBD2 is a possible D gene (6 bases). This CDR3 is 15 amino acids long. The germline gives CDR1 MNHNS, CDR2 SASEGT. V was trimmed by 6 bases and J by 4 bases, leaving 19 bases between them.

This chain connects TRBV7-6 to TRBJ2-5; D uncertain. The V end was cut by 4 bases, the J end by 5 bases, with 14 bases between. CDR1 is SGHVS and CDR2 is FNYEAQ in the germline V gene. CDR3 size: 14 residues. The CDR3 loop reads CASSSWTLGETQYF. CDR3 coding DNA: TGTGCCAGCAGCTCCTGGACGCTTGGGGAGACCCAGTACTTC.

This clonotype was seen at least ten times. This chain connects TRBV4-1 to TRBJ1-2; perhaps TRBD1 as D (5 bases). V was shortened by 3 bases and J by 5 bases, with 16 bases between the two germline ends. Germline CDR1 and CDR2: MGHRA and YSYEKL. The CDR3 contains 15 residues. The CDR3 sequence is CASSHPPRGDYGYTF. CDR3 nucleotide sequence: TGCGCCAGCAGCCATCCCCCCCGGGGGGATTATGGCTACACCTTC.

This clonotype was counted between two and nine times. The chain has TRBV18 and TRBJ1-2; D call uncertain. Germline V gene lookup returns CDR1 KGHSH and CDR2 LQKENI. Trimming took off 0 bases at V and 4 bases at J, with 3 bases between the two ends. The CDR3 length is 12 residues. DNA for the CDR3: TGTGCCAGCTCACCACCGGGCTATGGCTACACCTTC. The encoded protein is CASSPPGYGYTF.

The chain combines TRBV24-1 with TRBJ2-5, with D hard to call. Germline values: CDR1 KGHDR, CDR2 SFDVKD. This CDR3 spans 13 amino acids. Trimming shortened V by 3 bases and J by 11 bases, and 15 bases separated the two germline ends. The CDR3 region has the DNA TGTGCCACCAGTGATCGAGTTAACAATGAGCAGTACTTC. This codes for CATSDRVNNEQYF.

This clonotype has at least ten counts. CDR3 sequence (DNA): TGTGCCAGCAACCCCGGGGGGGTTGGTGGCTACACCTTC. It specifies CASNPGGVGGYTF. The chain carries TRBV6-6 and TRBJ1-2; tentative D call: TRBD1 (5 bases). Germline CDR1 and CDR2: MNHNY and SVGAGI (reference sequence). The CDR3 runs to 13 residues. V was clipped by 7 bases and J by 7 bases, with 16 bases between them.